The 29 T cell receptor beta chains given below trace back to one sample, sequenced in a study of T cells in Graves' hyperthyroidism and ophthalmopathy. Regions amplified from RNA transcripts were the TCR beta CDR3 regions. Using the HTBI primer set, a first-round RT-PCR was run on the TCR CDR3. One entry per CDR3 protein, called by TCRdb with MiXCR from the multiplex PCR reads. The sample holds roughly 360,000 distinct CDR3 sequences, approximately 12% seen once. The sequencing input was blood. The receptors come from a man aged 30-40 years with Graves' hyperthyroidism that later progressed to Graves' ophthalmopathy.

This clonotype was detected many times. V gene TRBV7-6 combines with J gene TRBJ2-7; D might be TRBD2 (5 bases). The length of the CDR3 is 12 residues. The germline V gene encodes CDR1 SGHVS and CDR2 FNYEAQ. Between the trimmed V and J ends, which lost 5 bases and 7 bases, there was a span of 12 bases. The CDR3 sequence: CASSGTSGEQYF. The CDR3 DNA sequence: TGTGCCAGCAGCGGAACCTCGGGGGAGCAGTACTTC.

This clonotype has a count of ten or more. CDR3 in DNA: TGTGCCTTCTCGGGCCCCACGAGGGAGCAGTTCTTC. This translates into CAFSGPTREQFF. The rearrangement links TRBV30 to TRBJ2-1; no reliable D call. The germline CDR1 and CDR2 sequences are GTSNPN and SVGIG (reference sequence). The CDR3 loop spans 12 amino acids. Trimming pared 7 bases from V and 10 bases from J, leaving 17 bases between.

The CDR3 loop reads CASRRDFTEAFF. In DNA, the CDR3 is TGTGCCAGCCGACGGGACTTCACTGAAGCTTTCTTT. This chain joins TRBV6-2 or TRBV6-3 and TRBJ1-1, with a weak D call TRBD1 (5 bases). The CDR3 runs to 12 residues. V lost 8 bases and J 4 bases, leaving 11 bases between the germline ends. Germline V lookup: CDR1 MNHEY, CDR2 SVGEGT.

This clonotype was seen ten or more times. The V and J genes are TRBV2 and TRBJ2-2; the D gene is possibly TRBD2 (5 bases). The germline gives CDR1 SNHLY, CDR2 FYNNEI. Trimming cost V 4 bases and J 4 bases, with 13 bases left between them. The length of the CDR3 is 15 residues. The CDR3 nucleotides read TGTGCCAGCAGTGGCCGGGGTGGGAGCACCGGGGAGCTGTTTTTT. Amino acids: CASSGRGGSTGELFF.

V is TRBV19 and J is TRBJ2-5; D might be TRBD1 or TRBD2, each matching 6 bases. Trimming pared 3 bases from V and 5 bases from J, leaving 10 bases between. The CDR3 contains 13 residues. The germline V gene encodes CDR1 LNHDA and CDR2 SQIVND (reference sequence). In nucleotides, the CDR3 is TGTGCCAGTAGTATCGGGGGCCCGGAGACCCAGTACTTC. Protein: CASSIGGPETQYF.

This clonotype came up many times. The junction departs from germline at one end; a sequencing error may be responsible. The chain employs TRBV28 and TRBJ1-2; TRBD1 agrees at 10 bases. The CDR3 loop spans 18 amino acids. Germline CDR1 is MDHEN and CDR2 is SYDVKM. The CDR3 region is CASSSDRDRGVRNYGYTF. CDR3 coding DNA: TGTGCCAGTAGTTCCGACCGGGACAGGGGTGTTCGTAACTATGGCTACACCTTC.

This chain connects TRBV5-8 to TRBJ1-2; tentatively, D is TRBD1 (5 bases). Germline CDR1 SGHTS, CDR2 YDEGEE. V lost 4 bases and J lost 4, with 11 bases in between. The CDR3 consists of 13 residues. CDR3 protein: CASSPPDSYGYTF. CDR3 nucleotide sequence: TGTGCCAGCAGCCCCCCCGACAGCTATGGCTACACCTTC.

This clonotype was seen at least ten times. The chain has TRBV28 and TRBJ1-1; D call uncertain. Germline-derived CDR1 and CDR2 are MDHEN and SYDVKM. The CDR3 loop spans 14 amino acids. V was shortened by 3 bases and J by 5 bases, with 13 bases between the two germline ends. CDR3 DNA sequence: TGTGCCAGCAGTTTTGGATTGGGCCAGACTGAAGCTTTCTTT. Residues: CASSFGLGQTEAFF.

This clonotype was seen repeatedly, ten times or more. This chain's CDR3 is CASSLTGGTSVEDTQYF. In DNA, the CDR3 is TGTGCCAGCAGCTTAACGGGGGGGACTAGCGTTGAAGATACGCAGTATTTT. The chain links TRBV7-3 to TRBJ2-3; 10 bases align to TRBD2. Looked up from germline, CDR1 is SGHTA and CDR2 is FQGTGA. The CDR3 loop spans 17 amino acids. With 0 bases clipped from V and 5 bases from J, the junction kept 8 bases outside the gene matches.

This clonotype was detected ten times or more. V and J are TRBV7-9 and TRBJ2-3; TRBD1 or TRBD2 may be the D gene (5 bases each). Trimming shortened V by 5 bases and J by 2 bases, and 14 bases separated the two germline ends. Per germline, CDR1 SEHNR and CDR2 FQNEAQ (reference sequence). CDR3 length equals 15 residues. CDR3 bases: TGTGCCAGCAGCCCCCGCCCGGGGCTCACAGATACGCAGTATTTT. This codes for CASSPRPGLTDTQYF.

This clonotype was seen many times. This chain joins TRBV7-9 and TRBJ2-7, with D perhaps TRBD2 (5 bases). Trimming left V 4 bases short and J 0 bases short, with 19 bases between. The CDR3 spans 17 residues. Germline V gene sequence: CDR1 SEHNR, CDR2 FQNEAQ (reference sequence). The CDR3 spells CASSWGVGGSPSYEQYF. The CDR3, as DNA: TGTGCCAGCAGCTGGGGAGTAGGCGGGTCCCCCTCCTACGAGCAGTACTTC.

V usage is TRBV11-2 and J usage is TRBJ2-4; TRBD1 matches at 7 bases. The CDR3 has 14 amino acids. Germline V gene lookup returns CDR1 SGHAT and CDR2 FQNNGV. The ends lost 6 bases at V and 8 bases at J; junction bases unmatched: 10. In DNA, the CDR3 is TGTGCCAGCAGACCATACAGGGGAAGGGACATTCAGTACTTC. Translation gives CASRPYRGRDIQYF.

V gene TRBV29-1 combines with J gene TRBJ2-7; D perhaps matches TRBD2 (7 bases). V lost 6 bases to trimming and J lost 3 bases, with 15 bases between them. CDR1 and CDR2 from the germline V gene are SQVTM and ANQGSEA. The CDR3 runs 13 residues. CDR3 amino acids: CSVEGGANYEQYF. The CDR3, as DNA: TGCAGCGTCGAGGGGGGGGCTAACTACGAGCAGTACTTC.

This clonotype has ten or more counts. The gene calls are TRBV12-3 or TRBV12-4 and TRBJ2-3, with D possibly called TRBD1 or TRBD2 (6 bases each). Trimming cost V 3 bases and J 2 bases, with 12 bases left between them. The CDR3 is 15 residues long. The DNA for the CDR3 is TGTGCCAGCAGTTTCGGCAGGGGACTCACAGATACGCAGTATTTT. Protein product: CASSFGRGLTDTQYF.

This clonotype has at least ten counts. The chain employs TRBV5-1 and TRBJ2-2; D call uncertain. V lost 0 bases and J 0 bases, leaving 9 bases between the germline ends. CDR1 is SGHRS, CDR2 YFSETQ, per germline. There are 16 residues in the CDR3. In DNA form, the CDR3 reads TGCGCCAGCAGCTTGGACGGCTCCCCGAACACCGGGGAGCTGTTTTTT. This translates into CASSLDGSPNTGELFF.

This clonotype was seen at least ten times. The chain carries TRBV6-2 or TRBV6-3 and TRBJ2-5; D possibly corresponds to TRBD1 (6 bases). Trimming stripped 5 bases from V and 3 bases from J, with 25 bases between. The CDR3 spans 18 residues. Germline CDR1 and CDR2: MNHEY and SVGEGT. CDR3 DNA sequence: TGTGCCAGCAGTATTTCCTTACAGGGTCGACCTCGAGAAGAGACCCAGTACTTC. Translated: CASSISLQGRPREETQYF.

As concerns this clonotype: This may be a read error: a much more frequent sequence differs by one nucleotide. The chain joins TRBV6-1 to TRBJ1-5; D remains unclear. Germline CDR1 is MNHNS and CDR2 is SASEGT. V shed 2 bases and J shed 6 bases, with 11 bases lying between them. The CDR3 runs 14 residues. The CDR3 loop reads CASSERAGIQPQHF. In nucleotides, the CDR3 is TGTGCCAGCAGTGAAAGGGCAGGCATTCAGCCCCAGCATTTT.

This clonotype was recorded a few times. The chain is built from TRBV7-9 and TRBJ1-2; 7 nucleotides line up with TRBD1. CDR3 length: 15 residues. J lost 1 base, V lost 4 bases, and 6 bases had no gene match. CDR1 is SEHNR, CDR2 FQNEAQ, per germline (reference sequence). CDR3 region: CASSYAGTDNYGYTF. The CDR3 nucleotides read TGTGCCAGCAGCTATGCCGGGACAGATAACTATGGCTACACCTTC.

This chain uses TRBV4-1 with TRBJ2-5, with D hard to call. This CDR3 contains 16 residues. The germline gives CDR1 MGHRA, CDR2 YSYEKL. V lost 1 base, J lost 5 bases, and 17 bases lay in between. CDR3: CASSQALEVRTETQYF. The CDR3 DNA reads TGCGCCAGCAGCCAAGCGTTAGAAGTCCGGACGGAGACCCAGTACTTC.

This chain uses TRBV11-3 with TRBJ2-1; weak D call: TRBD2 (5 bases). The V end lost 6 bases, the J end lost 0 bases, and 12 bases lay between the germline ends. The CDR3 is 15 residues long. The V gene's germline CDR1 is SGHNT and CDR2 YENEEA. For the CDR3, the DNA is TGTGCCAGCAGATTGCCGGGGAGCTCCTACAATGAGCAGTTCTTC. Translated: CASRLPGSSYNEQFF.

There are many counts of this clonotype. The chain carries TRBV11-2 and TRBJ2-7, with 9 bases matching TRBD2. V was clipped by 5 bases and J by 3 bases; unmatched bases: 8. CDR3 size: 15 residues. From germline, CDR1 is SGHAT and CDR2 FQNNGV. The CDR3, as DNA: TGTGCCAGCAGCCATTCCGGGACTAGCCGCTACGAGCAGTACTTC. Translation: CASSHSGTSRYEQYF.

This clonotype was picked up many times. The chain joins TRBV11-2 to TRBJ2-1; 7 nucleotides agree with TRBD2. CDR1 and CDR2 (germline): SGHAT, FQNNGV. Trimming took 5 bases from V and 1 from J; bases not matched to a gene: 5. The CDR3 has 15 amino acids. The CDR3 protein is CASSPSGESYNEQFF. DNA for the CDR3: TGTGCCAGCAGCCCAAGCGGGGAGTCCTACAATGAGCAGTTCTTC.

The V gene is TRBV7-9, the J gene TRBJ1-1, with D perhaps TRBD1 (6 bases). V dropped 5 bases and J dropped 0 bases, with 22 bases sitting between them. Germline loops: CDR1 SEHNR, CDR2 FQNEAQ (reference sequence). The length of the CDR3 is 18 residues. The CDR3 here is CASSPALPQGTMNTEAFF. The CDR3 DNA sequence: TGTGCCAGCAGCCCGGCCCTACCCCAGGGGACGATGAACACTGAAGCTTTCTTT.

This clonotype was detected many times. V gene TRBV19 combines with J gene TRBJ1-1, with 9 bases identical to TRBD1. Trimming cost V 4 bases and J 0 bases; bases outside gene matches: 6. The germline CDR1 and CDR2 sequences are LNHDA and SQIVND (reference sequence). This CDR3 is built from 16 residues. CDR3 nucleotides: TGTGCCAGTAGTAGTTGGACAGGGGCTTTGAACACTGAAGCTTTCTTT. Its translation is CASSSWTGALNTEAFF.

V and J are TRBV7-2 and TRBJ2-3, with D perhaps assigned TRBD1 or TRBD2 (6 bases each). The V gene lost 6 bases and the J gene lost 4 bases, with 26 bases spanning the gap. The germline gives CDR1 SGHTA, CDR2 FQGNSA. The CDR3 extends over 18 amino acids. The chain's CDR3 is CASSEYMGGRGGADTQYF. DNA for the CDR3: TGTGCCAGCAGTGAATATATGGGGGGCAGGGGAGGTGCAGATACGCAGTATTTT.

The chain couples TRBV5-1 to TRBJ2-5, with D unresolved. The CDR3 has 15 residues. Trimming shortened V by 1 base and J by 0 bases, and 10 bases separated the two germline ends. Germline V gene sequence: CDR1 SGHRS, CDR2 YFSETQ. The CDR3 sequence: CASSLHTEYQETQYF. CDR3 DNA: TGCGCCAGCAGCTTGCATACAGAGTACCAAGAGACCCAGTACTTC.

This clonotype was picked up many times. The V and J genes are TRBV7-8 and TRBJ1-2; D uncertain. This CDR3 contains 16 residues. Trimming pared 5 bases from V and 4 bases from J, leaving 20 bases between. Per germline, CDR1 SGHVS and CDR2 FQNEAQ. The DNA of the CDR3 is TGTGCCAGCAGCCCAGTAGTGGCACACCTATCCTATGGCTACACCTTC. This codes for CASSPVVAHLSYGYTF.

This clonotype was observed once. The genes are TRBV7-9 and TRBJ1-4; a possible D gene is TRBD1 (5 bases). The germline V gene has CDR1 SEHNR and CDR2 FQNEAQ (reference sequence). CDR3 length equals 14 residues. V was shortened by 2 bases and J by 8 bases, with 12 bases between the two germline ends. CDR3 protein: CASSLRQGIEKLFF. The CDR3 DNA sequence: TGTGCCAGCAGCTTAAGGCAGGGAATCGAAAAACTGTTTTTT. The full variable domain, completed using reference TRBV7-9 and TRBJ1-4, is DTGVSQNPRHKITKRGQNVTFRCDPISEHNRLYWYRQTLGQGPEFLTYFQNEAQLEKSRLLSDRFSAERPKGSFSTLEIQRTEQGDSAMYLCASSLRQGIEKLFFGSGTQLSVL.

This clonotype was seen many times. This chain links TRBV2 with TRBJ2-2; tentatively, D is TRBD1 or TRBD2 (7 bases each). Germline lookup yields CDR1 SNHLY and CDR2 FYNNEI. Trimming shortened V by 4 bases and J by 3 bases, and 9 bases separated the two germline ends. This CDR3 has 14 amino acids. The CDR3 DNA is TGTGCCAGCAGTGCAGGGGGGGACACCGGGGAGCTGTTTTTT. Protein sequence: CASSAGGDTGELFF.